These 2 T cell receptor beta chains share one sample of origin, sequenced in a study of cytomegalovirus exposure and HLA in healthy donors. The PCR was carried out with 60 Vbeta primers and 13 Jbeta primers. The table came from immunoSEQ multiplex PCR; TCRdb's copy has only in-frame clones and leaves some out. The repertoire has 170,000 or so clones, roughly 84% of them found once; the top ten carry around 0.41%. Sequenced input: PBMCs. These receptors were collected from a boy between 2 and 15 years old in good health and CMV-seronegative.

The V gene is TRBV7-9, the J gene TRBJ2-3, with 7 bases fitting TRBD1. Germline lookup yields CDR1 SEHNR and CDR2 FQNEAQ (reference sequence). The CDR3 loop spans 16 amino acids. V shed 5 bases, J shed 0 bases, and the junction held 8 bases outside the gene matches. The CDR3 nucleotides read TGTGCCAGCAGCCCAGGGACAGCCCCCAGCACAGATACGCAGTATTTT. The encoded protein is CASSPGTAPSTDTQYF.

The chain joins TRBV6-4 to TRBJ2-7; TRBD1 agrees at 7 bases. The CDR3 totals 16 residues. CDR1 is MRHNA, CDR2 SNTAGT, per germline. Trimming cost V 0 bases and J 1 base; bases outside gene matches: 6. DNA of the CDR3: TGTGCCAGCAGTGACTCGGGGGACAGTCTTTCCTACGAGCAGTACTTC. Residues: CASSDSGDSLSYEQYF.